This T cell receptor beta chain appears in the sequencing data of a study of regulatory T cells in long-lasting Graves disease. Sequencing libraries for TCR beta were prepared with iRepertoire HTBI primers and Arm-PCR of CDR3 regions. MiXCR, applied by TCRdb to the multiplex PCR reads, yields one record per CDR3 protein. The sample has some 600,000 distinct CDR3 sequences; about 15% are singletons. The V gene end was trimmed by 7 bases and the J gene end by 10 bases; junction bases not matched to a gene: 9. Per germline, CDR1 SQVTM and CDR2 ANQGSEA. The CDR3 sequence is 12 residues long. On this clonotype: The target antigen is unknown. One base away lies a much larger clone, so this may be a sequencing read error.

The time point is: newly diagnosed GD, antithyroid drugs for less than 3 months. TCR sequences were obtained from RNA taken from PBMCs. Overall study findings and caveats: Persistent disease samples used TRBV28, TRBJ1-2 and TRBJ2-5 preferentially.

These same data were also listed under a study on T cells in Graves' hyperthyroidism and ophthalmopathy.

This clonotype was sampled from a man between 18 and 29 years old with Graves disease. This chain links TRBV29-1 with TRBJ2-1, with 8 bases identical to TRBD1. The source was peripheral blood mononuclear cells (PBMCs), collected at new diagnosis, from a patient treated with antithyroid drugs. DNA of the CDR3: TGCAGCGCCCTGACAGGGGTCTACGAGCAGTTCTTC. It translates to CSALTGVYEQFF.